This T cell receptor (beta chain) was captured in a study of persistence of HIV-infected CD4 T cells. The immunoSEQ assay was version 4, run in survey mode. Measured with immunoSEQ multiplex PCR; TCRdb has only the in-frame clones, and not every one. The sample shows around 35,000 clones, roughly 87% of them seen only once. Nonspecific anti-CD3/anti-CD28 bead stimulation represents the broad CD4+ T cell repertoire. Sorting selected CD4+ T cells upregulating both CD40 ligand and CD69. Before stimulation, PBMCs underwent CD8+ T cell depletion. This CDR3 has 17 residues. From germline, CDR1 is MNHNY and CDR2 SVGAGI (reference sequence). V was cut by 5 bases and J by 4 bases, with 21 bases left in between. Points on this clone: What it binds is not known.

This specimen was CD4+ T cells sorted from PBMCs after approximately 19-hour stimulation, taken from a patient who received antiretroviral therapy. The chain is built from TRBV6-6 and TRBJ2-1; D is unclear. This receptor was identified in an adult man with HIV who was CMV-seropositive. The CDR3 region is CASSHNADRRIYNEQFF. DNA for the CDR3: TGTGCCAGCAGTCACAATGCAGACCGCCGAATATACAATGAGCAGTTCTTC.